One and the same sample provided the 27 T cell receptor beta chains below, sequenced in a study of T-cell reconstitution after alpha-beta-depleted transplantation in children. During its preparation, the TCRbeta library received unique molecular identifiers. TCRdb recomputed calls from the PCR reads with MiXCR, one row per CDR3 protein. The top ten clones hold less than 15% of a sample with more than 400,000 distinct CDR3 sequences, about an eighth of them seen once. The sequenced sample was PBMCs, mostly from graft donor cells, obtained 180 days after TCRalphabeta/CD19-depleted stem cell transplant. The origin of the receptors is a female patient aged 2 to 10 who had a stem cell transplant for aplastic anemia, so the T cells may come from the graft donor.

This clonotype occurred a few times. The chain recombines TRBV7-2 with TRBJ2-1, with TRBD2 matching 9 bases. V lost 6 bases, J lost 4 bases, and 10 bases stayed unmatched. Germline lookup yields CDR1 SGHTA and CDR2 FQGNSA. This CDR3 is 16 amino acids long. The CDR3 nucleotides read TGTGCCAGCAGTTTTACCGGGACTAGCAGATACAATGAGCAGTTCTTC. Translated: CASSFTGTSRYNEQFF.

The V and J genes are TRBV7-9 and TRBJ2-7; 11 positions agree with TRBD1. V lost 6 bases, J lost 3 bases, and 7 bases stayed unmatched. Per germline, CDR1 SEHNR and CDR2 FQNEAQ (reference sequence). The length of the CDR3 is 15 residues. The CDR3 sequence is CASRSGTGGVYEQYV. As DNA, the CDR3 is TGTGCCAGCAGGTCTGGGACAGGGGGAGTCTACGAGCAGTACGTC.

This clonotype has a count of ten or more. V is TRBV29-1 and J is TRBJ2-7, with 8 bases matching TRBD2. The CDR3 runs to 14 residues. Trimming cost V 4 bases and J 6 bases; bases outside gene matches: 11. Germline lookup yields CDR1 SQVTM and CDR2 ANQGSEA. CDR3 DNA: TGCAGCGTTGCACCACTGGGACTAGGTGGCGAGCAGTACGTC. Amino acids: CSVAPLGLGGEQYV.

This clonotype was seen a handful of times. V usage is TRBV7-8 and J usage is TRBJ2-3, with 10 bases identical to TRBD2. CDR3 size: 18 residues. CDR1 and CDR2 (germline): SGHVS, FQNEAQ. The junction had 11 bases not matched to a gene; V was cut back by 1 base and J by 4 bases. The CDR3, as DNA: TGTGCCAGCAGCTTAGGAAAAGGGGGGAGCGGGAGGGCAGATACGCAGTATTTT. This codes for CASSLGKGGSGRADTQYF.

This clonotype was recorded at least ten times. The gene calls are TRBV4-3 and TRBJ2-5; D call uncertain. Between the trimmed V and J ends, which lost 0 bases and 4 bases, there was a span of 6 bases. CDR1 is LGHNA, CDR2 YSLEER, per germline. The CDR3 spans 13 residues. DNA for the CDR3: TGCGCCAGCAGCCAAGATGGGCCAGAGACCCAGTACTTC. Translated: CASSQDGPETQYF.

This clonotype was counted a few times. V is TRBV29-1 and J is TRBJ1-2, with 10 bases that match TRBD1. CDR3 size: 16 residues. Germline CDR1 is SQVTM and CDR2 is ANQGSEA. V shed 4 bases and J 4 bases; nucleotides not matched to a gene: 12. The CDR3 bases are TGCAGCGTTGTGACGGGGACAGGGGTCCCTGCCTATGGCTACACCTTC. Translating gives CSVVTGTGVPAYGYTF.

This clonotype has a handful of counts. The V gene is TRBV28, the J gene TRBJ2-2; the match to TRBD2 covers 13 bases. J gave up 3 bases and V 5 bases, and 9 bases lay outside the gene matches. The CDR3 runs to 18 residues. The germline CDR1 and CDR2 sequences are MDHEN and SYDVKM. The CDR3 DNA reads TGTGCCAGCAGTCCTCCATGGGGACTAGCGGGGTACACCGGGGAGCTGTTTTTT. This sequence encodes CASSPPWGLAGYTGELFF.

The chain links TRBV7-2 to TRBJ1-4; D perhaps matches TRBD1 (5 bases). The CDR3 covers 14 residues. V was cut by 6 bases and J by 8 bases, with 16 bases left in between. The germline gives CDR1 SGHTA, CDR2 FQGNSA. In DNA, the CDR3 is TGTGCCAGCAGTAAGGACATAACTGGGGAAAAACTGTTTTTT. This translates into CASSKDITGEKLFF.

The chain carries TRBV11-2 and TRBJ2-1; a possible D gene is TRBD1 (5 bases). Germline V gene sequence: CDR1 SGHAT, CDR2 FQNNGV. The germline V and J ends were trimmed by 3 bases and 6 bases, with 6 bases remaining between them. This CDR3 contains 12 residues. The chain's CDR3 is CASSFRANEQFF. DNA for the CDR3: TGTGCCAGCAGCTTCAGGGCCAATGAGCAGTTCTTC.

The V call is TRBV4-3, the J call TRBJ2-2; 11 bases agree with TRBD1. V lost 4 bases and J lost 5; bases outside the gene matches: 9. Germline CDR1 LGHNA, CDR2 YSLEER. This CDR3 contains 17 residues. This chain's CDR3 is CASSLTGTGGKTGELFF. The CDR3 DNA reads TGCGCCAGCAGCCTTACCGGGACAGGGGGTAAAACCGGGGAGCTGTTTTTT.

This clonotype was found a few times. The rearrangement joins TRBV5-1 to TRBJ2-2, with 11 bases identical to TRBD2. V trimming: 1 base; J trimming: 0 bases; junction bases outside the gene matches: 11. Germline V gene data show CDR1 as SGHRS and CDR2 as YFSETQ. This CDR3 comprises 20 residues. CDR3 DNA: TGCGCCAGCAGCTTGTTAATTGGGACTAGCGGAATCGCGAACACCGGGGAGCTGTTTTTT. It codes for CASSLLIGTSGIANTGELFF. Drawing the rest from reference TRBV5-1 and TRBJ2-2, the complete variable domain is KAGVTQTPRYLIKTRGQQVTLSCSPISGHRSVSWYQQTPGQGLQFLFEYFSETQRNKGNFPGRFSGRQFSNSRSEMNVSTLELGDSALYLCASSLLIGTSGIANTGELFFGEGSRLTVL.

This sequence joins TRBV12-3 or TRBV12-4 and TRBJ2-5; D remains ambiguous. V was pared by 1 base and J by 3 bases, with 9 bases between. This CDR3 spans 14 amino acids. The CDR3 DNA reads TGTGCCAGCAGTTTAGGCATAACTAAAGAGACCCAGTACTTC. Its protein is CASSLGITKETQYF.

This clonotype appeared many times. The V gene is TRBV12-3 or TRBV12-4, the J gene TRBJ2-3; 8 bases line up with TRBD1. J gave up 1 base and V 6 bases, and 6 bases lay outside the gene matches. This CDR3 is built from 15 residues. The CDR3 DNA sequence: TGTGCCAGCAGAGTACAGGACAGGGGCACAGATACGCAGTATTTT. It codes for CASRVQDRGTDTQYF.

V gene TRBV5-1 combines with J gene TRBJ1-1; 7 bases are a match to TRBD1. This CDR3 is 15 amino acids long. CDR1 and CDR2 from the germline V gene are SGHRS and YFSETQ. V was pared by 4 bases and J by 8 bases, with 14 bases of the junction left unmatched. The CDR3 region has the DNA TGCGCCAGCAGCAGACCGGGACAGAGTCTATCGGAAGCTTTCTTT. It yields the protein CASSRPGQSLSEAFF.

The chain links TRBV27 to TRBJ2-1; D unresolved. Trimming removed 9 bases from V and 4 bases from J, with 10 bases in between. CDR3 length: 12 residues. Germline V gene lookup returns CDR1 MNHEY and CDR2 SMNVEV (reference sequence). The CDR3 spells CASGPVYNEQFF. CDR3 nucleotides: TGTGCCAGTGGACCAGTTTACAATGAGCAGTTCTTC.

This clonotype was detected a few times. J is TRBJ2-1 and V is TRBV5-1, with D perhaps being TRBD1 or TRBD2 (5 bases each). The CDR3 length is 16 residues. V was pared by 3 bases and J by 3 bases, with 16 bases between. Germline V lookup: CDR1 SGHRS, CDR2 YFSETQ. The chain's CDR3 is CASSWTGTRIYNEQFF. Written as DNA, the CDR3 is TGCGCCAGCAGCTGGACCGGGACCAGGATCTACAATGAGCAGTTCTTC.

This rearrangement joins TRBV6-1 to TRBJ2-7, with TRBD1 identical over 8 bases. The V gene end was trimmed by 7 bases and the J gene end by 3 bases; junction bases not matched to a gene: 8. The CDR3 consists of 14 residues. Germline CDR1 MNHNS, CDR2 SASEGT. The CDR3 sequence: CASIPRTGFYEQYF. In DNA form, the CDR3 reads TGTGCCAGCATCCCTCGGACAGGGTTCTACGAGCAGTACTTC.

This clonotype occurred a few times. The CDR3 spells CASTPAGRTSGSRDTQYF. The CDR3 DNA sequence: TGTGCCAGCACCCCGGCGGGTAGGACTAGCGGGAGTCGAGATACGCAGTATTTT. The chain has TRBV6-1 and TRBJ2-3; TRBD2 aligns across 13 bases. The CDR3 totals 18 residues. Trimming took 7 bases from V and 5 from J; bases not matched to a gene: 15. In germline, CDR1 is MNHNS, CDR2 SASEGT.

This chain connects TRBV29-1 to TRBJ2-3, with D unclear. Between the trimmed V and J ends, which lost 7 bases and 10 bases, there was a span of 15 bases. The CDR3 is made up of 11 amino acids. In germline, CDR1 is SQVTM, CDR2 ANQGSEA. The CDR3 nucleotides read TGCAGCGGTACGGACGTTACTGCGCAGTATTTT. It yields the protein CSGTDVTAQYF.

The chain carries TRBV4-3 and TRBJ2-3; perhaps TRBD2 as D (5 bases). The germline CDR1 and CDR2 sequences are LGHNA and YSLEER. V was clipped by 4 bases and J by 0 bases, with 14 bases between them. The CDR3 totals 16 residues. The CDR3 region is CASSPSGVYSTDTQYF. The CDR3 DNA reads TGCGCCAGCAGCCCAAGCGGAGTGTATAGCACAGATACGCAGTATTTT.

This clonotype has more than one count but fewer than ten. The J gene is TRBJ2-5, the V gene TRBV7-9, with 13 bases fitting TRBD2. V shed 5 bases and J 2 bases; nucleotides not matched to a gene: 2. The germline CDR1 and CDR2 sequences are SEHNR and FQNEAQ (reference sequence). This CDR3 is built from 15 residues. The chain's CDR3 is CASSRGLAGQETQYF. The CDR3 region has the DNA TGTGCCAGCAGCCGGGGACTAGCGGGACAAGAGACCCAGTACTTC. Full variable domain (rest looked up from reference TRBV7-9 and TRBJ2-5): DTGVSQNPRHKITKRGQNVTFRCDPISEHNRLYWYRQTLGQGPEFLTYFQNEAQLEKSRLLSDRFSAERPKGSFSTLEIQRTEQGDSAMYLCASSRGLAGQETQYFGPGTRLLVL.

This clonotype was seen a few times. The chain carries TRBV7-2 and TRBJ2-1; D unresolved. The length of the CDR3 is 16 residues. The V end was cut by 3 bases, the J end by 7 bases, with 19 bases between. CDR1 and CDR2 (germline): SGHTA, FQGNSA. The CDR3 DNA reads TGTGCCAGCAGCTTGGCATGGGGTAGAGTGGGTAATGAGCAGTTCTTC. Encoded protein: CASSLAWGRVGNEQFF.

There are a few counts of this clonotype. This chain links TRBV19 with TRBJ2-1; D is undetermined. CDR1 and CDR2 from the germline V gene are LNHDA and SQIVND (reference sequence). Trimming removed 3 bases at V and 5 bases at J, with 11 bases between. The CDR3 contains 14 residues. CDR3 nucleotide sequence: TGTGCCAGTAGTATTTTCGGACGTCACAATGAGCAGTTCTTC. This translates into CASSIFGRHNEQFF.

The table lists this clonotype with many counts. The gene calls are TRBV6-5 and TRBJ2-2; D gene unclear. V gave up 2 bases and J gave up 6 bases, with 13 bases separating them. The CDR3 sequence is 15 residues long. The V gene's germline CDR1 is MNHEY and CDR2 SVGAGI. DNA for the CDR3: TGTGCCAGCAGTTACGTCCAGTTAGGTCCCGGGGAGCTGTTTTTT. Encoded protein: CASSYVQLGPGELFF.

The chain employs TRBV12-3 or TRBV12-4 and TRBJ1-6; D is possibly TRBD1 (5 bases). The length of the CDR3 is 17 residues. V was trimmed by 3 bases and J by 7 bases, leaving 19 bases between them. The CDR3 loop is CASSFQLGLDKNSPLHF. CDR3 coding DNA: TGTGCCAGCAGTTTCCAACTGGGACTAGATAAAAATTCACCCCTCCACTTT.

The genes are TRBV7-6 and TRBJ1-4; tentatively, D is TRBD1 (6 bases). V dropped 5 bases and J dropped 6 bases, with 10 bases sitting between them. There are 13 residues in the CDR3. The germline gives CDR1 SGHVS, CDR2 FNYEAQ. The chain's CDR3 is CASSLGHHEKLFF. The CDR3 coding sequence is TGTGCCAGCAGCCTGGGACACCATGAAAAACTGTTTTTT.

CDR3: CASSLSLFPGIGGNNEQFF. CDR3 nucleotides: TGCGCCAGCAGCCTTAGCCTCTTCCCCGGCATCGGGGGAAACAATGAGCAGTTCTTC. The V call is TRBV5-1, the J call TRBJ2-1, with D possibly matching TRBD2 (6 bases). Germline CDR1 reads SGHRS; CDR2 reads YFSETQ. Trimming stripped 4 bases from V and 5 bases from J, with 28 bases between. This CDR3 contains 19 residues.